Included here is one TCR beta chain sequence, with context. The specificity of this receptor is unknown. Base quality data are lacking; no much larger clone is found one base away. The sample belongs to a study of blood T cell repertoires in COVID-19 (dated by TCRdb to the early 2020s). With regard to the full study: Samples covering the acute and convalescent phases of COVID-19 were provided by collaborators in the United States, Italy and Spain. The material from the prospective study consisted of cDNA or gDNA derived from T cells, B-cell-depleted T cells, or PBMCs. The dataset comprised deeply sampled blood TCRbeta repertoires from subjects exposed to, actively infected with, or recovered from COVID-19. The repertoires were made available in a free public database intended to serve as a resource for research on the immune response to SARS-CoV-2. Samples were obtained from the ongoing ImmuneRACE study (first 160 participants) and from over a thousand subjects provided by 6 global collaborators. The sample metadata nearly always contained a de-identified subject ID, COVID-19 status, age in years and sex. Where available, HLA class I and class II types were obtained from metadata supplied by the sample provider rather than from assay-based typing.

Here is what the overall study found, with its caveats: How much clinical and demographic metadata was included differed by source and by participant, and the metadata was provided uncurated.

Taken from cysteine to phenylalanine, the CDR3 has 13 residues. The CDR3 DNA has 39 bases and is translated from base 1. V loses 3 bases of germline sequence and J loses 6 bases, and the interval between the two ends is 12 bases. TCRbeta CDR3 regions were amplified from genomic DNA by means of the immunoSEQ Assay, a bias-controlled multiplex PCR. The study's own analysis went as follows. Nucleated cell counts per sample were estimated from amplification of reference gene primers within the assay. To quantify the absolute abundance of each unique TCRbeta CDR3 rearrangement, sequence reads were collapsed and filtered. For each sample, productive Simpson clonality was calculated as the square root of Simpson's diversity index over productive rearrangements. TCRdb limited this immuneACCESS table to in-frame rearrangements with V and J called. A share of clones is missing; checked studies link under half to unresolved V genes, and the rest is unexplained. That table is the source of V, J and clone size, and D and trimming were worked out from the DNA. The sample data list a few hundred thousand clones, and around 84% of these were observed just once. 15% to 20% of the sample lies in the top ten.

Participants in the prospective study were aged roughly 18 to 100 years, lived in more than 20 United States geographic areas, and enrolled through a virtual design. In the prospective study, participants were assigned to cohorts based on the clinical history participants reported in a screening survey and a study questionnaire. For ImmuneRACE Cohort 3, a participant was defined as recovered based on two consecutive negative NP/OP PCR tests, clearance by a healthcare professional, or resolution of symptoms. Mobile phlebotomists in the prospective study collected whole blood, serum and a nasopharyngeal or oropharyngeal swab from every participant. Prospective study participants could optionally give additional blood draws and questionnaires over an approximately two-month period. Blood samples from the prospective study were shipped frozen or at room temperature prior to DNA extraction.

The sequence was obtained from a man aged 40-49 years who had recovered from COVID-19. The sequencing input was PBMCs or T cells enriched from blood (not recorded which). In this chain, TRBV12-3 or TRBV12-4 is recombined with TRBJ2-7; no confident D gene assignment can be made. The CDR3 protein sequence reads: CASSFSTAREQYF. The nucleotide sequence reads TGTGCCAGCAGTTTTAGCACCGCTCGCGAGCAGTACTTC.